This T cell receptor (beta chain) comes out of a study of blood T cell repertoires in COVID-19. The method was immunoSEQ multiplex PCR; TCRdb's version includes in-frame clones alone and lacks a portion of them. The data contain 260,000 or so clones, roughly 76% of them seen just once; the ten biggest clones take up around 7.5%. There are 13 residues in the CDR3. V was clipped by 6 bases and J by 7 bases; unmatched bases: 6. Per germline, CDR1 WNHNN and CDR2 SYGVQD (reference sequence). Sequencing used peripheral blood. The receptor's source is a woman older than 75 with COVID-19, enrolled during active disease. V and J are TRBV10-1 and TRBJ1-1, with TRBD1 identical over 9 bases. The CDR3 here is CASRGTGTSEAFF. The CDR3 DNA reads TGCGCCAGCAGAGGGACAGGGACGAGTGAAGCTTTCTTT.